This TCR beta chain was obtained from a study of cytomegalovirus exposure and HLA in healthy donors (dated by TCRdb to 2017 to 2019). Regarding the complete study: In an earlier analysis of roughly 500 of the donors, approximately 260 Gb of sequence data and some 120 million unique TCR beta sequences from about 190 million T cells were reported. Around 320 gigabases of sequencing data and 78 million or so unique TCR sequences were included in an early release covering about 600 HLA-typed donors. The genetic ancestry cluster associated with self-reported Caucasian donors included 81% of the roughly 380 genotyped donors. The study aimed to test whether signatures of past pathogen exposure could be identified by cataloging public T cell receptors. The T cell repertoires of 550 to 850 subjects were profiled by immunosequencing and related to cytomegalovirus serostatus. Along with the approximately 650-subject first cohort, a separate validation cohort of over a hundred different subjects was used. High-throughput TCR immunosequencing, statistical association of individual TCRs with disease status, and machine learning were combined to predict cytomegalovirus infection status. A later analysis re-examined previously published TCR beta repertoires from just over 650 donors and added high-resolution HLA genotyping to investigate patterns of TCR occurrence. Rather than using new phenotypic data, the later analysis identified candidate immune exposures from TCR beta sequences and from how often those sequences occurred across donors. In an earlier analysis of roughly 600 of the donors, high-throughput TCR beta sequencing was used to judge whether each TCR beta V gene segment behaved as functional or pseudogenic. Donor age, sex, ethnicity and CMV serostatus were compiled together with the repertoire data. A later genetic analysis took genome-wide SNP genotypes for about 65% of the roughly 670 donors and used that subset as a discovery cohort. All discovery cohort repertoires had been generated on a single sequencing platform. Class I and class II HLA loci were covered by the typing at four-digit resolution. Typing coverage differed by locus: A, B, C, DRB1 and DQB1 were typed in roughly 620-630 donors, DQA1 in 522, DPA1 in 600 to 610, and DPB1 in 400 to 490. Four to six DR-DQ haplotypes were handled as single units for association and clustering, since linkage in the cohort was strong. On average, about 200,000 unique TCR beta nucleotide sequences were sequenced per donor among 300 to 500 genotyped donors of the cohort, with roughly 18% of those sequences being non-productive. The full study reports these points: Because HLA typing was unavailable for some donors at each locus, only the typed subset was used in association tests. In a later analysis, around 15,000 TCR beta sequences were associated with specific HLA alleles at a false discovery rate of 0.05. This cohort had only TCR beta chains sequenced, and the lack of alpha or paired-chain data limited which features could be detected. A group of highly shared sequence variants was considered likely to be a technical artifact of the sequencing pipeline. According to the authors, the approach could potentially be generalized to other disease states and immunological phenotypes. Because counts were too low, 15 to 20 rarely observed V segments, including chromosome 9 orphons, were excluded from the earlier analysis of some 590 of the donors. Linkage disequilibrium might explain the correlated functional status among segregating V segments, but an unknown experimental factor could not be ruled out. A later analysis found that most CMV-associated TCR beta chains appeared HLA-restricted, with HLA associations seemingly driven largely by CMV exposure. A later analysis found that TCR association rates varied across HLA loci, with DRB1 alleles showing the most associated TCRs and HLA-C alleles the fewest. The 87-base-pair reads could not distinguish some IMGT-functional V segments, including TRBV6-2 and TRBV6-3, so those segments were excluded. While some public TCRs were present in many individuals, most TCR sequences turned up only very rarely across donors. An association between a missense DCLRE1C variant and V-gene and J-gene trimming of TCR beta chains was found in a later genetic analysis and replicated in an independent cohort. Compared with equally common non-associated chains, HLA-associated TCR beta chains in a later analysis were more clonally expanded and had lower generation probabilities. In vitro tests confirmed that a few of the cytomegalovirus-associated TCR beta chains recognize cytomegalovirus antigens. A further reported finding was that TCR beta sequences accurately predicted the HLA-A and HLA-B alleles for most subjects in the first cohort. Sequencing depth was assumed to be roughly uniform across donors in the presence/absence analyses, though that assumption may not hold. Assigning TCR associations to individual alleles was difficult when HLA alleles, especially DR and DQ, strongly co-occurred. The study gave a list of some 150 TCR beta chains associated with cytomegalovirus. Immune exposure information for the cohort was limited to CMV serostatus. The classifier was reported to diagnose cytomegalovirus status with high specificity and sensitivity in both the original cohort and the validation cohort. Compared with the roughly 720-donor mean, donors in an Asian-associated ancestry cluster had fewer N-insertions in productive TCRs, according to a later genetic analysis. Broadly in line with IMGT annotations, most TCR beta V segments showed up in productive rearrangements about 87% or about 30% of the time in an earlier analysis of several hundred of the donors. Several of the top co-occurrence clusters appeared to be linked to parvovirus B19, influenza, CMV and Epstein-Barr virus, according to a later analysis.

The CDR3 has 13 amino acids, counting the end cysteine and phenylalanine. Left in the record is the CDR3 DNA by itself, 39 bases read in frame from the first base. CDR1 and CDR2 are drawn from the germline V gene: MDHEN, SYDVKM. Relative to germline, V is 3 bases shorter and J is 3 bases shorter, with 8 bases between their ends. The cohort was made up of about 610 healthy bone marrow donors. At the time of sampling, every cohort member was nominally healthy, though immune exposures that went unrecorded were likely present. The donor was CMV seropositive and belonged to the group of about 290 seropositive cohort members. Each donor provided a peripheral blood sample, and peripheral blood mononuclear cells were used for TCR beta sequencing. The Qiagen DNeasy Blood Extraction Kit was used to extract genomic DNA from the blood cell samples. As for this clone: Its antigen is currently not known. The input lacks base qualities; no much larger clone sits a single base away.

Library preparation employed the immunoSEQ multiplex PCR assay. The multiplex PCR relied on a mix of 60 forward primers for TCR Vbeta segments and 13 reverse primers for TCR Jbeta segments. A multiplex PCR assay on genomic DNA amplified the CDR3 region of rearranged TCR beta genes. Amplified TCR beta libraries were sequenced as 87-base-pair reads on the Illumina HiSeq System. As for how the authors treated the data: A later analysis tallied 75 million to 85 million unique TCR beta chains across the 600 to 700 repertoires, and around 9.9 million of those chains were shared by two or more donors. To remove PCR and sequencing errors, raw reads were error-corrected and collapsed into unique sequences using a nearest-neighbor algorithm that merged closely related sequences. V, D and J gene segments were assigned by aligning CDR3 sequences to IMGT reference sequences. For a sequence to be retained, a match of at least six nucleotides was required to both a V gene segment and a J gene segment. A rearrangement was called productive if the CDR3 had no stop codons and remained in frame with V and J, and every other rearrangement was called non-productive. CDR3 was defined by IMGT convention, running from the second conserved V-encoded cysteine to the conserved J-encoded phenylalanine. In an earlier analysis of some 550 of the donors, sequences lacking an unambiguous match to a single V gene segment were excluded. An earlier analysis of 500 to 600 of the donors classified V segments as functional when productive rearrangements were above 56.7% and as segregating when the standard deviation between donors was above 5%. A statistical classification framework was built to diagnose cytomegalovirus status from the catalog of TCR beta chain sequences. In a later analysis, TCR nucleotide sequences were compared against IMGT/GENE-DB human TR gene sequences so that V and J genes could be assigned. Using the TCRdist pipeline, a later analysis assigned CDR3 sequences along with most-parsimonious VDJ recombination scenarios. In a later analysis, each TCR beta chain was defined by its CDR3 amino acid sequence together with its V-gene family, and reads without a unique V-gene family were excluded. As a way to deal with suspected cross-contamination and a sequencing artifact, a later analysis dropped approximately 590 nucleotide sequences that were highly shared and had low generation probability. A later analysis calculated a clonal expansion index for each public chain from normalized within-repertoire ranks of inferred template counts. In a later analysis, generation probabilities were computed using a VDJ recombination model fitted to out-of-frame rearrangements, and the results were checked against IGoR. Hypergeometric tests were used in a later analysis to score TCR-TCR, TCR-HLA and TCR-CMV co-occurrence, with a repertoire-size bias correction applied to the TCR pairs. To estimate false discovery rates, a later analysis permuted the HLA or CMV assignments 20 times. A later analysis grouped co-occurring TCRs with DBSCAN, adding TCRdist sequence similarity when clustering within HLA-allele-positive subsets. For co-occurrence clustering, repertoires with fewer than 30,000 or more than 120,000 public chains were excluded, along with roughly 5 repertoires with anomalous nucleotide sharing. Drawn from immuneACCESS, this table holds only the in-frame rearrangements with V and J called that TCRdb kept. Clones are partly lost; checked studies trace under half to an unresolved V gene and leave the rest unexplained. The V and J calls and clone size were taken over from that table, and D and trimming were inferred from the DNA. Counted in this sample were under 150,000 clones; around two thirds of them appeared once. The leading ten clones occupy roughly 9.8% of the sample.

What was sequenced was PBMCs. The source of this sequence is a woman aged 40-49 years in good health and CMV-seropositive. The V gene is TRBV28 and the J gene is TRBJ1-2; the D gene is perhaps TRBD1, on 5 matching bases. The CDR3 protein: CASSLGGDYGYTF. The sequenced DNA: TGTGCCAGCAGTTTGGGGGGGGACTATGGCTACACCTTC.